These 15 T cell receptor beta chains originate from one sample sequenced in a study of T cells in Graves' hyperthyroidism and ophthalmopathy. What was amplified from RNA transcripts were TCR beta CDR3 regions. The TCR CDR3 first-round RT-PCR relied on the HTBI primer set. TCRdb re-derived calls from the multiplex PCR reads in MiXCR, one entry per CDR3 protein. Of under 350,000 distinct CDR3 sequences in the sample, around 23% are singletons; the top ten hold about 50%. The sample comprised blood. The receptor set was obtained from a woman between 45 and 60 years old with Graves' hyperthyroidism.

J is TRBJ2-7 and V is TRBV28; 11 bases map to TRBD2. Germline V lookup: CDR1 MDHEN, CDR2 SYDVKM. J lost 6 bases, V lost 1 base, and 2 bases had no gene match. The CDR3 covers 14 residues. As DNA, the CDR3 is TGTGCCAGCAGTTTATCACTAGCGGGAGCCGAGCAGTACTTC. Translating it yields CASSLSLAGAEQYF.

J is TRBJ2-5 and V is TRBV7-9, with TRBD2 matching 8 bases. Trimming cost V 4 bases and J 2 bases; bases outside gene matches: 6. The CDR3 extends over 15 amino acids. Germline V lookup: CDR1 SEHNR, CDR2 FQNEAQ (reference sequence). CDR3 sequence: CASSYQAGEQETQYF. CDR3 coding DNA: TGTGCCAGCAGCTACCAAGCGGGGGAACAAGAGACCCAGTACTTC.

This clonotype was detected only a few times. This sequence joins TRBV9 and TRBJ2-3; D uncertain. Germline lookup yields CDR1 SGDLS and CDR2 YYNGEE. This CDR3 contains 14 residues. V was clipped by 0 bases and J by 1 base, with 6 bases between them. The CDR3 is CASSVGWGTDTQYF. The CDR3, as DNA: TGTGCCAGCAGCGTAGGGTGGGGCACAGATACGCAGTATTTT.

The V and J genes are TRBV28 and TRBJ1-2; 11 bases match TRBD1. V shed 6 bases, J shed 7 bases, and the junction held 7 bases outside the gene matches. Germline loops: CDR1 MDHEN, CDR2 SYDVKM. The CDR3 has 14 residues. Written as DNA, the CDR3 is TGTGCCAGCAGACCTAGGACAGGGGGCGGTGGCTACACCTTC. Amino acid sequence: CASRPRTGGGGYTF.

This clonotype occurred many times. V usage is TRBV6-2 or TRBV6-3 and J usage is TRBJ1-5, with TRBD1 matching over 8 bases. Germline V gene sequence: CDR1 MNHEY, CDR2 SVGEGT. The CDR3 extends over 16 amino acids. The V segment lost 2 bases and the J segment 7 bases; nucleotides outside the gene matches: 10. CDR3 residues: CASSYAGQVGEQPQHF. The DNA of the CDR3 is TGTGCCAGCAGTTACGCGGGACAGGTTGGTGAACAGCCCCAGCATTTT.

The V call is TRBV29-1, the J call TRBJ1-2; no clear D gene. Trimming took 1 base from V and 8 from J, leaving 11 bases between them. This CDR3 comprises 12 residues. The germline CDR1 and CDR2 sequences are SQVTM and ANQGSEA. CDR3 sequence reads: CSVEVKYQGYTF. The CDR3 nucleotides read TGCAGCGTTGAAGTAAAGTATCAAGGCTACACCTTC.

This clonotype was seen only a few times. The chain links TRBV19 to TRBJ1-1; tentative D call: TRBD1 (6 bases). There are 13 residues in the CDR3. V was cut by 3 bases and J by 3 bases, with 8 bases left in between. Germline V gene data show CDR1 as LNHDA and CDR2 as SQIVND (reference sequence). CDR3 in amino acids: CASSMNRDTEAFF. The CDR3 DNA is TGTGCCAGTAGTATGAACAGGGACACTGAAGCTTTCTTT.

There are many counts of this clonotype. The chain joins TRBV28 to TRBJ2-7, with a possible D match to TRBD2 (5 bases). Trimming took 7 bases from V and 3 from J, leaving 19 bases between them. The germline CDR1 and CDR2 sequences are MDHEN and SYDVKM. This CDR3 is 15 amino acids long. The CDR3 region has the DNA TGTGCCAGCAAAAGGACTTATGGGGAACTCTACGAGCAGTACTTC. It is translated as CASKRTYGELYEQYF.

This clonotype was seen a handful of times. This chain links TRBV5-1 with TRBJ2-7, with TRBD2 matching over 12 bases. Germline V CDR1 and CDR2: SGHRS, YFSETQ. V lost 3 bases and J lost 4; bases outside the gene matches: 8. The CDR3 spans 16 residues. This CDR3 reads CASSSRTSGVSYEQYF. CDR3 sequence (DNA): TGCGCCAGCAGCTCCCGGACTAGCGGGGTTTCGTACGAGCAGTACTTC.

This clonotype was seen at least ten times. The chain employs TRBV6-2 or TRBV6-3 and TRBJ2-7, with TRBD2 identical over 14 bases. Germline CDR1 MNHEY, CDR2 SVGEGT. Unmatched junction bases numbered 17, after V lost 6 bases and J lost 1 base. The CDR3 totals 20 residues. This chain's CDR3 is CASSYLLRTSGGLTSYEQYF. In nucleotides, the CDR3 is TGTGCCAGCAGCTACCTGCTTAGGACTAGCGGGGGGCTGACTTCCTACGAGCAGTACTTC.

This clonotype was recorded many times. The rearrangement uses TRBV30 and TRBJ1-1, with 10 bases lining up with TRBD1. V was pared by 3 bases and J by 5 bases, with 12 bases of the junction left unmatched. CDR1 is GTSNPN, CDR2 SVGIG, per germline (reference sequence). There are 16 residues in the CDR3. The CDR3 region has the DNA TGTGCCTGGAGGAAAACTGGACAGGGGGGTAGAACTGAAGCTTTCTTT. This gives the protein CAWRKTGQGGRTEAFF.

This clonotype was detected many times. This sequence joins TRBV5-5 and TRBJ1-5; D is ambiguous. Germline CDR1 SGHKS, CDR2 YYEKEE (reference sequence). Trimming shortened V by 1 base and J by 2 bases, and 10 bases separated the two germline ends. The CDR3 runs to 15 residues. CDR3 coding DNA: TGTGCCAGCAGCTTGTCCACCCACGGCAATCAGCCCCAGCATTTT. The encoded protein is CASSLSTHGNQPQHF.

The table lists this clonotype with many counts. The CDR3 DNA reads TGTGCCAGCAGCCCAGAAATCGCGGGTTCTAGCACAGATACGCAGTATTTT. It specifies CASSPEIAGSSTDTQYF. This chain links TRBV3-1 with TRBJ2-3; D might be TRBD2 (5 bases). Germline CDR1 and CDR2: LGHDT and YNNKEL (reference sequence). The CDR3 loop spans 17 amino acids. V lost 4 bases, J lost 0 bases, and 17 bases lay in between.

This clonotype came up many times. For the CDR3, the DNA is TGCAGTGCTCGCCCCTTAGCGGGAGCGGATACGCAGTATTTT. It specifies CSARPLAGADTQYF. The V and J genes are TRBV20-1 and TRBJ2-3; 9 positions agree with TRBD2. CDR3 size: 14 residues. The germline V gene has CDR1 DFQATT and CDR2 SNEGSKA (reference sequence). Trimming cost V 5 bases and J 6 bases; bases outside gene matches: 9.

The chain joins TRBV20-1 to TRBJ2-5, with 7 nucleotides matching TRBD2. Germline V gene data show CDR1 as DFQATT and CDR2 as SNEGSKA (reference sequence). This CDR3 spans 14 amino acids. With V trimmed by 4 bases and J by 4 bases, 9 bases remained unmatched. CDR3 sequence reads: CSATWGRASETQYF. CDR3 coding DNA: TGCAGTGCTACCTGGGGGAGGGCCTCAGAGACCCAGTACTTC.